This TCR beta chain came from a study of CD8+ T cells in alopecia areata. Individuals with alopecia areata gave both lesional scalp punch biopsies and peripheral blood for collection. PBMCs yielded sorted CD4+ and CD8+ T cells. The sequencing template was cDNA reverse transcribed from extracted RNA. Sequenced by immunoSEQ multiplex PCR; TCRdb stores in-frame clones only, minus some. The sample holds fewer than 90,000 clones, roughly half seen once. This CDR3 contains 14 residues. V lost 2 bases and J lost 4, with 11 bases in between. Germline assignment: CDR1 MNHEY and CDR2 SMNVEV (reference sequence).

The chain joins TRBV27 to TRBJ1-1; the D gene is possibly TRBD1 (5 bases). The sequenced material came from NKG2D-high CD8+ T cells sorted from blood. This TCR derives from a human donor with alopecia areata. The CDR3 here is CASSLRGEGTEAFF. Here the CDR3 DNA reads TGTGCCAGCAGTTTACGAGGGGAGGGCACTGAAGCTTTCTTT.